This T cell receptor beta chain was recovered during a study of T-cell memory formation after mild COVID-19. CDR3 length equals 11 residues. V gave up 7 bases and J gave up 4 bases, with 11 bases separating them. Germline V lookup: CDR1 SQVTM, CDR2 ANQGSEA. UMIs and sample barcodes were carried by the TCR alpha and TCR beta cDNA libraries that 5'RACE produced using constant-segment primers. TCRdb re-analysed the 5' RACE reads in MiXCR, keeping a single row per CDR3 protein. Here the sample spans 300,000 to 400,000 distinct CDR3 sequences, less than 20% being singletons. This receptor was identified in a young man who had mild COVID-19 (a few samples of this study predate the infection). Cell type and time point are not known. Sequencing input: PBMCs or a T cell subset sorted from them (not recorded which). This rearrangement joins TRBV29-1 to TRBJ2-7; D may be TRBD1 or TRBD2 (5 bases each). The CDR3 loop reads CSGGDSYEQYF. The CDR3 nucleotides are TGCAGCGGGGGAGACAGTTACGAGCAGTACTTC.